This T cell receptor (beta chain) originates from a study of blood T cell repertoires in COVID-19 (TCRdb year 2020). About the study as a whole: Collaborator samples came from the United States, Italy and Spain and covered acute and convalescent phases of COVID-19. The material from the prospective study consisted of cDNA or gDNA derived from T cells, B-cell-depleted T cells, or PBMCs. Deeply sampled blood TCRbeta repertoires from subjects exposed to, actively infected with, or recovered from COVID-19 were included in the dataset. A freely available public database, intended as a resource for researchers studying the immune response to SARS-CoV-2, is where the repertoires were released. The samples were drawn from the first 160 participants of the ongoing ImmuneRACE study and from about 1,200 subjects provided by 6 global collaborators. Nearly every sample came with metadata listing a de-identified subject ID, COVID-19 status, age in years and sex. Where available, HLA class I and class II types were taken from metadata supplied by the sample provider and were not determined by assay-based typing.

The investigation overall reported the following: How much clinical and demographic metadata was included differed by source and by participant, and the metadata was provided uncurated.

Participants in the prospective study were enrolled through a virtual design, were aged about 18 to 100 years, and lived in 24 United States geographic areas. To assign participants to cohorts, the prospective study relied on clinical history that participants themselves reported in a screening survey and a study questionnaire. Exposed participants were defined as having been in contact with someone with a PCR-confirmed or clinician-diagnosed COVID-19 case within 2 weeks of study entry. Each participant in the prospective study had whole blood, serum and a nasopharyngeal or oropharyngeal swab collected by mobile phlebotomists. Over a roughly 2-month period, participants in the prospective study had the option of providing additional blood draws and questionnaires. Before DNA extraction, blood samples from the prospective study were shipped at room temperature or frozen. TCRbeta CDR3 regions were amplified from genomic DNA using the immunoSEQ Assay, a bias-controlled multiplex PCR. The published analysis was carried out like this. The number of nucleated cells in each sample was estimated by amplification of reference gene primers within the assay. Sequence reads were collapsed and filtered to measure the absolute abundance of every unique TCRbeta CDR3 rearrangement. For each sample, productive Simpson clonality was calculated as the square root of Simpson's diversity index across productive rearrangements. TCRdb re-hosts the immuneACCESS table, in-frame sequences only. Its copies lack some clones; in the studies checked, an unresolved V gene accounts for under half of them, and the cause for the rest is not known. The DNA was the basis for D and trimming; V, J and clone size are from that table. The sample includes some 300,000 clones, with around nine tenths observed a single time. The ten most abundant clones make up 2.5% to 3% of the sample.

Relative to germline, V is 0 bases shorter and J is 1 base shorter, with 7 bases between their ends. The germline V gene specifies SGHDT as CDR1 and YYEEEE as CDR2. Including the terminal cysteine and phenylalanine, the CDR3 comprises 14 residues. Of the read, only the CDR3 DNA is kept; its 42 bases are in frame from base 1. Of note for this clone: Its antigen is currently not known. No much larger clone is present one base from it, and per-base qualities are unavailable.

Sequenced: PBMCs or T cells enriched from blood (not recorded which). The chain links TRBV5-6 with TRBJ1-1; the D gene is unclear. This TCR derives from a woman between 50 and 59 years old who had been exposed to COVID-19. The bases are TGTGCCAGCAGCTTGGACGTACAGAACACTGAAGCTTTCTTT. This encodes CASSLDVQNTEAFF.